The text below deals with one T cell receptor beta chain. As yet, its antigen is unknown. PBMCs were stained for CD3, CD4 and CD8, and CD4+ and CD8+ T cells were sorted. J gave up 6 bases and V 0 bases, and 5 bases lay outside the gene matches. Per germline, CDR1 GTSNPN and CDR2 SVGIG (reference sequence). The CDR3 has 15 residues. After isolation, RNA underwent reverse transcription to generate cDNA as the sequencing template. Using immunoSEQ multiplex PCR, the repertoire was profiled, and TCRdb retains in-frame clones only, with some absent. The sample includes 130,000 to 150,000 clones, 62% of them seen just once. The data belong to a study of CD8+ T cells in alopecia areata. Study-level findings and limits: Elevated clonality characterized lesional scalp relative to normal scalp, particularly in alopecia totalis/universalis. Researchers reported that TCR sharing among patients proved less clear than in mice, possibly HLA-linked.

The gene calls are TRBV30 and TRBJ2-1; the match to TRBD2 covers 10 bases. This clonotype was sampled from a human donor in good health. Sequencing was done on a sample of CD8+ T cells sorted from blood. CDR3 region: CAWSVWLAGGNEQFF. The CDR3 bases are TGTGCCTGGAGTGTATGGTTAGCGGGAGGCAATGAGCAGTTCTTC.